This is a list of T cell receptor beta chains from one sample in a study of blood T cell repertoires in COVID-19. TCRdb's copy holds only in-frame clones and misses some; the assay was immunoSEQ multiplex PCR. The sample holds approximately 170,000 clones, around 85% seen once. The sample comprised peripheral blood. The receptors were gathered from a man older than 75 with COVID-19, enrolled during active disease. Each CDR3 is given with its conserved first and last residue. D genes are given only for firm matches. Size values are once, few and many counts, or a class for expanded clones, and some rows have none.

TRBD2	TRBJ2-1	once	TRBV11-1	TGTGCCAGCAGCTTTACAGCGGGGTATTCCTACAATGAGCAGTTCTTC	CASSFTAGYSYNEQFF
TRBD2	TRBJ2-1	.	TRBV18	TGTGCCAGCTCACCAAGTCGGGGGGAATTTTTCAATGAGCAGTTCTTC	CASSPSRGEFFNEQFF
.	TRBJ2-1	.	TRBV25-1	TGTGCCAGCACAGGACAGCTAAATGAGCAGTTCTTC	CASTGQLNEQFF
TRBD1	TRBJ1-5	.	TRBV10-3	TGTGCCATCAGTGCGGACAGGGACCAGCCCCAGCATTTT	CAISADRDQPQHF
.	TRBJ1-3	.	TRBV11-3	TGTGCCAGCAGCTTAGCTCTCGGAAACACCATATATTTT	CASSLALGNTIYF
TRBD1	TRBJ2-7	few	TRBV9	TGTGCCAGCAGCGCGATACAGGGGTCTTTTAACGAGCAGTACTTC	CASSAIQGSFNEQYF
.	TRBJ2-5	.	TRBV14	TGTGCCAGCAGCCAATCCGGGGAGACCCAGTACTTC	CASSQSGETQYF
TRBD2	TRBJ2-7	.	TRBV11-2	TGTGCCAGCAGCTTTGCGGGGGGACCCACCTCCTACGAGCAGTACTTC	CASSFAGGPTSYEQYF
TRBD1	TRBJ2-2	.	TRBV5-1	TGCGCCAGCGGGGACAGGGGGCATTCCGGGGAGCTGTTTTTT	CASGDRGHSGELFF
.	TRBJ2-7	once	TRBV2	TGTGCCAGCAGTGCGTCCTACGAGCAGTACTTC	CASSASYEQYF
TRBD2	TRBJ2-7	once	TRBV27	TGTGCCAGCAGTTCAACCGGGACTAATGGGTACGAGCAGTACTTC	CASSSTGTNGYEQYF
.	TRBJ1-2	.	TRBV6-5	TGTACCAGCAGTTACTCAAGAACAGGGAACTATGGCTACACCTTC	CTSSYSRTGNYGYTF
TRBD2	TRBJ2-2	.	TRBV20-1	TGCAGTGCTAGTTCTCCCAGCGGGGGGGCTTCCGGGGAGCTGTTTTTT	CSASSPSGGASGELFF
TRBD1	TRBJ2-7	.	TRBV28	TGTGCCAGCAGACCAGGGACAGGGGACCCCTACGAGCAGTACTTC	CASRPGTGDPYEQYF
.	TRBJ2-5	.	TRBV18	TGTGCCAGCTCATCGACCCTACGGGGATCGAGCCAAGAGACCCAGTACTTC	CASSSTLRGSSQETQYF
TRBD1	TRBJ1-2	.	TRBV11-3	TGTGCCAGCAGTCAGACAGGGGTTTATGGCTACACCTTC	CASSQTGVYGYTF
TRBD2	TRBJ2-2	.	TRBV27	TGTGCCAGCATAGGTAGCGGGGCCTGGGGAAGCGGGGAGCTGTTTTTT	CASIGSGAWGSGELFF
.	TRBJ2-2	.	TRBV11-3	TGTGCCAGCAGCTTAGTGTCTAGAATTGGGGAGCTGTTTTTT	CASSLVSRIGELFF
.	TRBJ1-5	.	TRBV3-1/TRBV3-2	TGTGCCAGCAGCCAAGATCATGGGGGCCAGCCCCAGCATTTT	CASSQDHGGQPQHF
TRBD1	TRBJ2-5	.	TRBV7-7	TGTGCCAGCAGCTCTAAGACAGGGCAAGAGACCCAGTACTTC	CASSSKTGQETQYF
.	TRBJ2-2	.	TRBV5-1	TGCGCCAGCAGCTTCACAGGGTACACCGGGGAGCTGTTTTTT	CASSFTGYTGELFF
.	TRBJ2-7	.	TRBV27	TGTGCCAGCAGTTTTGGTGAGTTCTACGAGCAGTACTTC	CASSFGEFYEQYF
.	TRBJ2-2	.	TRBV7-3	TGTGCCAGCAGCCCAAGCGGTCCCGGGGAGCTGTTTTTT	CASSPSGPGELFF
.	TRBJ1-1	.	TRBV11-2	TGTGCCAGCAGCCCTCGGGAGGGAGGGACGCTGTATGGCACTGAAGCTTTCTTT	CASSPREGGTLYGTEAFF
.	TRBJ1-6	.	TRBV9	TGTGCCAGCAGCGGACCCCTCGCCGAAGAGGATAATTCACCCCTCCACTTT	CASSGPLAEEDNSPLHF
TRBD1	TRBJ1-4	.	TRBV11-2	TGTGCCAGCAGCTTAGGGGACAGGGGGCGCTGGGAAAAACTGTTTTTT	CASSLGDRGRWEKLFF
TRBD1	TRBJ1-1	.	TRBV5-1	TGCGCCAGCAGCTTGAACCCGACAGGGGCCACTGAAGCTTTCTTT	CASSLNPTGATEAFF
.	TRBJ2-5	once	TRBV9	TGTGCCAGCAGCCCCGGACAACAAAGAGAGACCCAGTACTTC	CASSPGQQRETQYF
.	TRBJ2-1	once	TRBV12-3/TRBV12-4	TGTGCCAGCAGTACCTTGGGGGGAGAGCAGTTCTTC	CASSTLGGEQFF
.	TRBJ1-1	.	TRBV19	TGTGCCAGTAGCTCGGCGGGGCATCTTGGGGCTTTCTTT	CASSSAGHLGAFF
.	TRBJ2-2	.	TRBV3-1/TRBV3-2	TGTGCCAGCAGCCACAGAGGCACCGGGGAGCTGTTTTTT	CASSHRGTGELFF
.	TRBJ1-1	.	TRBV5-6	TGTGCCAGCAGCAACACCGGGACTTTGAACACTGAAGCTTTCTTT	CASSNTGTLNTEAFF
TRBD1	TRBJ1-2	.	TRBV5-1	TGCGCCAGCAGCCGGGGACAGGCAAACTATGGCTACACCTTC	CASSRGQANYGYTF
TRBD2	TRBJ2-7	.	TRBV3-1/TRBV3-2	TGTGCCAGCAGCCGCCGCTCGGGACTAGCGGGGGGGCCAGGGGAGCAGTACTTC	CASSRRSGLAGGPGEQYF
.	TRBJ2-5	.	TRBV6-5	TGTGCCAGCAGAATTACAGGGTTACGAGAGACCCAGTACTTC	CASRITGLRETQYF
.	TRBJ2-5	.	TRBV10-1	TGCGCCAGCAGTGAGTTTTCCCAGGGCAGGTCTGAAGAGACCCAGTACTTC	CASSEFSQGRSEETQYF
TRBD1	TRBJ1-2	.	TRBV5-1	TGCGCCAGCAGCTTGGAGGGACAGGGATTTGGCTACACCTTC	CASSLEGQGFGYTF
TRBD2	TRBJ2-1	.	TRBV7-9	TGTGCCAGCAGCTTATGGAGCGGGGCCCGCAATGAGCAGTTCTTC	CASSLWSGARNEQFF
TRBD1	TRBJ1-2	.	TRBV19	TGTACCAGTAGTATAGGACAGGGCGGAAGAGGCTATGGCTACACCTTC	CTSSIGQGGRGYGYTF
TRBD1	TRBJ1-1	.	TRBV2	TGTGCCAGCAGTGTCGAGGGGGCGAACACTGAAGCTTTCTTT	CASSVEGANTEAFF
TRBD1	TRBJ1-2	once	TRBV27	TGTGCCAGCAGTCCCGGACAGGGTAATGGCTACACCTTC	CASSPGQGNGYTF
TRBD1	TRBJ1-2	.	TRBV6-5	TGTGCCAGCAGTACAGGGGATAGCGGCTACACCTTC	CASSTGDSGYTF
.	TRBJ1-1	.	TRBV6-5	TGTGCCAGCAGCGACCCCGGGAGGAACACTGAAGCTTTCTTT	CASSDPGRNTEAFF
.	TRBJ1-5	.	TRBV18	TGTGCCAGCTCACCGACAAATAGCAATCAGCCCCAGCATTTT	CASSPTNSNQPQHF
.	TRBJ2-7	.	TRBV28	TGTGCCAGCAGTTGGGGCAGGGAAAACGAGCAGTACTTC	CASSWGRENEQYF